Each of the 6 T cell receptor beta chains below was sequenced from the same sample in a study of post-analysis software for immune sequencing data. General study points: Elevated frequency relative to controls characterized four or five TRBV segments in patients, TRBV5-6, TRBV5-1 and TRBV20-1 among them.

No antigens are known for them. Prepared libraries of TCR beta cDNA carried unique molecular identifiers. MiXCR, run by TCRdb on the PCR reads, gives a single entry per CDR3 protein. Among 650,000 to 900,000 distinct CDR3 sequences listed, 46% were seen once. Sequencing was performed on blood. These receptors all come from a girl between 5 and 17 years old with multiple sclerosis.

This chain links TRBV20-1 with TRBJ2-7, with 7 bases matching TRBD2. After removal of 2 bases from V and 3 bases from J, the junction contained 4 bases not matched to a gene. The CDR3 runs to 13 residues. Per the germline V gene, CDR1 is DFQATT and CDR2 is SNEGSKA (reference sequence). CDR3 sequence reads: CSARTSGNYEQYF. For the CDR3, the DNA is TGCAGTGCTAGAACCAGCGGGAACTACGAGCAGTACTTC.

This clonotype has only a few counts. The chain has TRBV28 and TRBJ2-7; TRBD2 matches 10 bases. This CDR3 is 15 amino acids long. Germline V lookup: CDR1 MDHEN, CDR2 SYDVKM. V lost 6 bases and J lost 5; bases outside the gene matches: 10. The CDR3 is CASSSGNLAGDEQYF. The CDR3 DNA is TGTGCCAGCAGCAGCGGCAACCTAGCGGGAGACGAGCAGTACTTC. The full variable domain, with the rest looked up from reference TRBV28 and TRBJ2-7, is DVKVTQSSRYLVKRTGEKVFLECVQDMDHENMFWYRQDPGLGLRLIYFSYDVKMKEKGDIPEGYSVSREKKERFSLILESASTNQTSMYLCASSSGNLAGDEQYFGPGTRLTVT.

The chain employs TRBV5-1 and TRBJ2-3; D is unclear. This CDR3 comprises 14 residues. With 0 bases removed from V and 4 bases from J, the gap between germline ends came to 9 bases. CDR1 is SGHRS and CDR2 is YFSETQ in the germline V gene. CDR3 sequence reads: CASSLALAADTQYF. The CDR3 DNA reads TGCGCCAGCAGCTTGGCCTTGGCTGCAGATACGCAGTATTTT.

The CDR3 region has the DNA TGCAGTGCTAGAGGGACTAGCGGGAGGACCTACAATGAGCAGTTCTTC. This translates into CSARGTSGRTYNEQFF. This sequence joins TRBV20-1 and TRBJ2-1; 14 nucleotides line up with TRBD2. V was pared by 1 base and J by 2 bases, with 1 base of the junction left unmatched. The CDR3 is 16 amino acids. From germline, CDR1 is DFQATT and CDR2 SNEGSKA (reference sequence).

A word on this clonotype: The junction departs from germline at one end; a sequencing error may be responsible. The chain recombines TRBV6-5 with TRBJ2-1, with 7 bases that match TRBD2. Germline V CDR1 and CDR2: MNHEY, SVGAGI. This CDR3 has 16 amino acids. In DNA, the CDR3 is TGTGCCAGCAGTAAGGAGGGACTACGGCCCTACAATGAGGAGTTCTTC. It codes for CASSKEGLRPYNEEFF.

The chain employs TRBV29-1 and TRBJ2-3; perhaps TRBD2 as D (5 bases). Trimming stripped 7 bases from V and 4 bases from J, with 15 bases between. From germline, CDR1 is SQVTM and CDR2 ANQGSEA. There are 13 residues in the CDR3. CDR3 residues: CSAEGVGADTQYF. Here the CDR3 DNA reads TGCAGCGCCGAGGGAGTCGGCGCAGATACGCAGTATTTT.